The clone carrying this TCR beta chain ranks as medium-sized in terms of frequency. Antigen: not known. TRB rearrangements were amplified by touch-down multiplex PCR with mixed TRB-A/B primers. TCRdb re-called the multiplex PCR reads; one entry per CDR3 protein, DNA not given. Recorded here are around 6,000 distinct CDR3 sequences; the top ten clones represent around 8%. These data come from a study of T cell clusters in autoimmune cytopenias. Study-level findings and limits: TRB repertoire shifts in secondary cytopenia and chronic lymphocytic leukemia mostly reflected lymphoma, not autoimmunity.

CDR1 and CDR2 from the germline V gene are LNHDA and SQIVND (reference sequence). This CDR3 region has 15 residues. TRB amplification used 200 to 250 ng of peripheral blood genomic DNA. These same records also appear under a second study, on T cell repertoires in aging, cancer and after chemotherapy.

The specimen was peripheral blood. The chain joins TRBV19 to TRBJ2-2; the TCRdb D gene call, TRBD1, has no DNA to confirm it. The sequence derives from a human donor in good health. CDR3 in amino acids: CASSTDRGAVGELFF.